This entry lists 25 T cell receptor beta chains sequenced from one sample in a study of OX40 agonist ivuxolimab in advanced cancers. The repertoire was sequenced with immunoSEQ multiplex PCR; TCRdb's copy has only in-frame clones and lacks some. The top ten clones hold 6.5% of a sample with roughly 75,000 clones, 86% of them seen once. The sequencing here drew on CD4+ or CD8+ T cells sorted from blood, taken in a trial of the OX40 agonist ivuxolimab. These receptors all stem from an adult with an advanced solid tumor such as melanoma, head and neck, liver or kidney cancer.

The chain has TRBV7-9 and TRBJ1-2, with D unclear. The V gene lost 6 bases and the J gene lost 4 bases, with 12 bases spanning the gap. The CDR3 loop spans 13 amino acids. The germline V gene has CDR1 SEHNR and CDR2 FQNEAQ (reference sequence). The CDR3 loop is CASRRASGYGYTF. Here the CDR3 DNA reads TGTGCCAGCAGGCGGGCCTCGGGCTATGGCTACACCTTC.

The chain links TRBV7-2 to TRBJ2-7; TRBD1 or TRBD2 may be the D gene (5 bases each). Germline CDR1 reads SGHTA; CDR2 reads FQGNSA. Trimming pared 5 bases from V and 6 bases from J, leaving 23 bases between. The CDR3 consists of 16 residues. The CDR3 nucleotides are TGTGCCAGCAGCCCCGGTAAGAGGGACCCTAGGAGCGAGCAGTACTTC. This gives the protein CASSPGKRDPRSEQYF.

The CDR3, as DNA: TGTGCCAGCAGCCCGGGACAGGGGGAGGACTATGGCTACACCTTC. Translated, it gives CASSPGQGEDYGYTF. The rearrangement uses TRBV7-2 and TRBJ1-2, with TRBD1 matching 11 bases. The CDR3 consists of 15 residues. Trimming took 5 bases from V and 3 from J; bases not matched to a gene: 5. Germline V lookup: CDR1 SGHTA, CDR2 FQGNSA.

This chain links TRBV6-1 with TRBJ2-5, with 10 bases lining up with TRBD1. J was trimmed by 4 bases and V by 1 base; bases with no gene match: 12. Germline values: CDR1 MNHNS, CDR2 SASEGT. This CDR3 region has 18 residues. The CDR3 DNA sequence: TGTGCCAGCAGTGAAGGTTCTTCGACAGGGGGCGGGGGAGAGACCCAGTACTTC. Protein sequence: CASSEGSSTGGGGETQYF.

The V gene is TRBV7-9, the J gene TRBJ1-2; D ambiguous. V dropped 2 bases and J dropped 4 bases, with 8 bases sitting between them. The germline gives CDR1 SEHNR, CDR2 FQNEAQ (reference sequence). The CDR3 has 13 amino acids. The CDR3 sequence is CASSLSALYGYTF. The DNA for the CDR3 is TGTGCCAGCAGCTTAAGTGCCCTCTATGGCTACACCTTC.

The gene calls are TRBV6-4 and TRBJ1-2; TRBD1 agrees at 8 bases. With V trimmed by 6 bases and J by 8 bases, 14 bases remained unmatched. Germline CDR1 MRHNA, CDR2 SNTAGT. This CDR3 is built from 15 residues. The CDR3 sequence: CASSLNGQGARGYTF. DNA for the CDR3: TGTGCCAGCAGCCTCAATGGGCAGGGGGCGCGAGGCTACACCTTC.

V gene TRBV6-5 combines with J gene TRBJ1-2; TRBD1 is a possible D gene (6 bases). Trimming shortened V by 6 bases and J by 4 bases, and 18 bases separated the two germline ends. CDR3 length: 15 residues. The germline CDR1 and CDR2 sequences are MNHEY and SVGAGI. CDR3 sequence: CASSKGGPSPYGYTF. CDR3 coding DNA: TGTGCCAGCAGCAAAGGGGGGCCCTCCCCCTATGGCTACACCTTC.

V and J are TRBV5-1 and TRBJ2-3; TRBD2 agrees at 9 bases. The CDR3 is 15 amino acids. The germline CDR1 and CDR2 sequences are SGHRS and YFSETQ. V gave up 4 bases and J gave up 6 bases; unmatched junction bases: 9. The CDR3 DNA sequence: TGCGCCAGCAGCCCGCTAGCGGGGTCCTTCGATACGCAGTATTTT. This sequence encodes CASSPLAGSFDTQYF.

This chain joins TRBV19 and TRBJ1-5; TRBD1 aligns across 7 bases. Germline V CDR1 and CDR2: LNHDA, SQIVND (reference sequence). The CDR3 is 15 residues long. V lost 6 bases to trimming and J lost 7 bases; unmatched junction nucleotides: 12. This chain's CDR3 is CASSPIGGARQPQHF. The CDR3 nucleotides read TGTGCCAGTAGCCCAATAGGGGGCGCACGACAGCCCCAGCATTTT.

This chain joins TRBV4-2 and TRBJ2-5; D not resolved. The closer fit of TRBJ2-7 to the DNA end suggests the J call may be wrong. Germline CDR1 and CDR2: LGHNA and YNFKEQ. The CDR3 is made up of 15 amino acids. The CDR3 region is CASSQSTLNLYEQYF. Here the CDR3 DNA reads TGTGCCAGCAGCCAGTCGACTCTGAACCTCTACGAGCAGTACTTC.

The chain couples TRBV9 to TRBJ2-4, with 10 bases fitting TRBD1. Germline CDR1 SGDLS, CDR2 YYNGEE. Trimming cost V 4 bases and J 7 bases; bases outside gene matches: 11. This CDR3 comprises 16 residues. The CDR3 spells CASSLPRDRGSNIQYF. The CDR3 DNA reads TGTGCCAGCAGCCTTCCCCGGGACAGGGGATCGAACATTCAGTACTTC.

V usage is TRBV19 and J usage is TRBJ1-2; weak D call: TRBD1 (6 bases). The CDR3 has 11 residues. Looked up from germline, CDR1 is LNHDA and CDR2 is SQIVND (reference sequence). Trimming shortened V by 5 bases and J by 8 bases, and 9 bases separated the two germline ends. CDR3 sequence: CASSSDRGYTF. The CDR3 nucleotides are TGTGCCAGTAGTTCGGACAGAGGCTACACCTTC.

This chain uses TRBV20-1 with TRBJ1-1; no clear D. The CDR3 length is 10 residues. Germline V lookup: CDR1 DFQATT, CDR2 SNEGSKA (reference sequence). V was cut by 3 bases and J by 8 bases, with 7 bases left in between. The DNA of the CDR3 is TGCAGTGCTAGTCGGGAGGAAGCTTTCTTT. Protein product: CSASREEAFF.

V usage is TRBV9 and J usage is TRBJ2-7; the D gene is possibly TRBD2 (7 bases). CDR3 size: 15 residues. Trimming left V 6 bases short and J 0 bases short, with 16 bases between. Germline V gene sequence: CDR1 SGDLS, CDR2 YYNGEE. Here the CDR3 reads CASTSGRGPSYEQYF. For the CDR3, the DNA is TGTGCCAGCACTTCCGGGCGGGGGCCCTCCTACGAGCAGTACTTC.

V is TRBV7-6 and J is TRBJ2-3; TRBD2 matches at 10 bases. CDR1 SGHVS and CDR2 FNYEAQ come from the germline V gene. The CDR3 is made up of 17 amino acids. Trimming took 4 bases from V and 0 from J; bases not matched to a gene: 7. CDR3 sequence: CASSSRTSGVSTDTQYF. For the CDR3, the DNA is TGTGCCAGCAGCTCACGGACTAGCGGCGTTAGCACAGATACGCAGTATTTT.

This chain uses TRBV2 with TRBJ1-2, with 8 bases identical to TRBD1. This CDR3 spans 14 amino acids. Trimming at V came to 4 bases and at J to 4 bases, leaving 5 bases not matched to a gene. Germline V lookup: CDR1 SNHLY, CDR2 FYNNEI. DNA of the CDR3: TGTGCCAGCAGTGTGGACAGGGAAGTCTATGGCTACACCTTC. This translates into CASSVDREVYGYTF. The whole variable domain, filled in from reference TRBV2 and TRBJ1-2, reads EPEVTQTPSHQVTQMGQEVILRCVPISNHLYFYWYRQILGQKVEFLVSFYNNEISEKSEIFDDQFSVERPDGSNFTLKIRSTKLEDSAMYFCASSVDREVYGYTFGSGTRLTVV.

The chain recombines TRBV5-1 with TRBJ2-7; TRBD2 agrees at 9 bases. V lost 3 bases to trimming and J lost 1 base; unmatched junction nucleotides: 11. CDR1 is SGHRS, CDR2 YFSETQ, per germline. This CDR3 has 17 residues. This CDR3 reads CASSWGVAGVESYEQYF. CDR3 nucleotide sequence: TGCGCCAGCAGCTGGGGGGTAGCGGGAGTGGAGTCCTACGAGCAGTACTTC.

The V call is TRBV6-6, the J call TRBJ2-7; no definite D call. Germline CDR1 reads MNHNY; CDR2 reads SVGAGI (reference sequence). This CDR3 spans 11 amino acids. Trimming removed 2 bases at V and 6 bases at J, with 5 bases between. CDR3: CASSYMAEQYF. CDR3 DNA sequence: TGTGCCAGCAGTTACATGGCCGAGCAGTACTTC.

The CDR3 protein is CASSLGFYSGNTIYF. DNA of the CDR3: TGTGCCAGCAGCTTGGGATTCTACTCTGGAAACACCATATATTTT. This rearrangement joins TRBV5-6 to TRBJ1-3; D remains unclear. This CDR3 has 15 amino acids. Trimming pared 0 bases from V and 0 bases from J, leaving 7 bases between. CDR1 is SGHDT, CDR2 YYEEEE, per germline. Combining the CDR3 with reference TRBV5-6 and TRBJ1-3 gives the whole variable domain DAGVTQSPTHLIKTRGQQVTLRCSPKSGHDTVSWYQQALGQGPQFIFQYYEEEERQRGNFPDRFSGHQFPNYSSELNVNALLLGDSALYLCASSLGFYSGNTIYFGEGSWLTVV.

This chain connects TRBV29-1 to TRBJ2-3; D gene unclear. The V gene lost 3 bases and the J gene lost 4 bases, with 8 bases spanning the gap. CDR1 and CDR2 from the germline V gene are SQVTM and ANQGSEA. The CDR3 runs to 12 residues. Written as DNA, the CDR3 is TGCAGCGTTGATCCCGCAGCAGATACGCAGTATTTT. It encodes CSVDPAADTQYF.

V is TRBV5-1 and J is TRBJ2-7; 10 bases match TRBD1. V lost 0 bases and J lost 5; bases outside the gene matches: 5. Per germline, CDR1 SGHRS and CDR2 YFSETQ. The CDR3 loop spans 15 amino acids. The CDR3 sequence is CASSLVGDRGNEQYF. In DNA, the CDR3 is TGCGCCAGCAGCTTGGTGGGGGACAGGGGTAACGAGCAGTACTTC.

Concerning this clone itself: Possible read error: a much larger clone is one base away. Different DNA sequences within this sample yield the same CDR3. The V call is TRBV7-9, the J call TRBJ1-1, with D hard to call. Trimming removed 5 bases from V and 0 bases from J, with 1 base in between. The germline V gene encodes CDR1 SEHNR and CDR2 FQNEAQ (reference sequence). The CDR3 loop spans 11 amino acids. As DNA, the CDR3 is TGTGCCAGCAGCCTGAACACTGAAGCTTTCTTT. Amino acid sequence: CASSLNTEAFF. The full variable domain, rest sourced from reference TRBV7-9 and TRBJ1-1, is DTGVSQNPRHKITKRGQNVTFRCDPISEHNRLYWYRQTLGQGPEFLTYFQNEAQLEKSRLLSDRFSAERPKGSFSTLEIQRTEQGDSAMYLCASSLNTEAFFGQGTRLTVV.

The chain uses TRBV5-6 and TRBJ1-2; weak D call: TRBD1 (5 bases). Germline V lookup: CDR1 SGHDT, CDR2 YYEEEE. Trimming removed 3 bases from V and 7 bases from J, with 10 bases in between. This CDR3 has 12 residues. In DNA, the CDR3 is TGTGCCAGCAGCTGGACAAGGAGTGGCTACACCTTC. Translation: CASSWTRSGYTF.

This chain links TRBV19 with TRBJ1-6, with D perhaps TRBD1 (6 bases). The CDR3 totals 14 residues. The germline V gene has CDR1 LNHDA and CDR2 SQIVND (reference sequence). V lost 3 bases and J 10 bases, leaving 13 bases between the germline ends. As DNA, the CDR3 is TGTGCCAGTAGTATTGGGACATGGCGGTCACCCCTCCACTTT. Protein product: CASSIGTWRSPLHF.

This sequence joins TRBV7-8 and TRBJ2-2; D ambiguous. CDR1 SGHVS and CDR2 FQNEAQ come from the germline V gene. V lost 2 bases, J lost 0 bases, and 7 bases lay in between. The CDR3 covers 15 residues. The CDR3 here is CASSLWQANTGELFF. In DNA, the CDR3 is TGTGCCAGCAGCTTATGGCAGGCGAACACCGGGGAGCTGTTTTTT.